This TCR beta chain stems from a study of blood T cells in healthy people across ages. Across the study: About one barcoded beta molecule per two T cells was captured by template switching.

A second PCR, run for about 7 to 11 cycles, used a sample-barcoded 5' primer plus a J-beta primer mix. Each cDNA molecule carried a tag from a template-switch adaptor that contained 12 random nucleotides. TCRdb re-called the 5' RACE reads through MiXCR, storing one row per CDR3 protein. The sample has around 1,900,000 distinct CDR3 sequences, about 39% seen once. CDR3 length equals 15 residues. CDR1 and CDR2 from the germline V gene are SGHRS and YFSETQ. The V gene end was trimmed by 5 bases and the J gene end by 4 bases; junction bases not matched to a gene: 11. J is TRBJ2-7 and V is TRBV5-1, with 8 bases fitting TRBD2. Sequenced: blood. This sequence originates from a human donor in good health. The DNA for the CDR3 is TGCGCCAGCAGACCCGGGGGGGCCGATTTGTACGAGCAGTACTTC. It is translated as CASRPGGADLYEQYF. The full variable domain, with the rest looked up from reference TRBV5-1 and TRBJ2-7, is KAGVTQTPRYLIKTRGQQVTLSCSPISGHRSVSWYQQTPGQGLQFLFEYFSETQRNKGNFPGRFSGRQFSNSRSEMNVSTLELGDSALYLCASRPGGADLYEQYFGPGTRLTVT.